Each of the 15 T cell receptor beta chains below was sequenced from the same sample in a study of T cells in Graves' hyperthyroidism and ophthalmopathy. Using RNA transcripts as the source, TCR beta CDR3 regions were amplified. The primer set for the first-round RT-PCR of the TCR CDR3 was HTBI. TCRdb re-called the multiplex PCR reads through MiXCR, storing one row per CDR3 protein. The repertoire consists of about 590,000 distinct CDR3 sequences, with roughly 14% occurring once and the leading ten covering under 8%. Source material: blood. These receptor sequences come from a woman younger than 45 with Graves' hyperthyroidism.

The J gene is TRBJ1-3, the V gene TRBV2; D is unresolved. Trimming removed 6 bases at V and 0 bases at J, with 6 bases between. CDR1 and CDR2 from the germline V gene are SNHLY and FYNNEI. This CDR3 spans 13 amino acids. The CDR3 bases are TGTGCCAGCAGCGGGCTCTCTGGAAACACCATATATTTT. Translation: CASSGLSGNTIYF.

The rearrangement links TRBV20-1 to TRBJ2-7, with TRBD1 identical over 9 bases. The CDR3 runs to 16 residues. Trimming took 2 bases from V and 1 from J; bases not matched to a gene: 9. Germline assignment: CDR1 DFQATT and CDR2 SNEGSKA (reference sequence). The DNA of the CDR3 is TGCAGTGCTAGACCCCCGGGACAGGGACTTTCCTACGAGCAGTACTTC. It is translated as CSARPPGQGLSYEQYF.

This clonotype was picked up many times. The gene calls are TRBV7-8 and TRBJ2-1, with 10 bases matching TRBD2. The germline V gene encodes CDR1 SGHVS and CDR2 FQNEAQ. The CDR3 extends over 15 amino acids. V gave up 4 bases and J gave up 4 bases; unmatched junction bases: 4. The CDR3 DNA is TGTGCCAGCAGCTACCGGACTAGCGGTTACAATGAGCAGTTCTTC. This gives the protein CASSYRTSGYNEQFF. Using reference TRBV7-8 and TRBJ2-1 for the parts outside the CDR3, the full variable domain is GAGVSQSPRYKVAKRGQDVALRCDPISGHVSLFWYQQALGQGPEFLTYFQNEAQLDKSGLPSDRFFAERPEGSVSTLKIQRTQQEDSAVYLCASSYRTSGYNEQFFGPGTRLTVL.

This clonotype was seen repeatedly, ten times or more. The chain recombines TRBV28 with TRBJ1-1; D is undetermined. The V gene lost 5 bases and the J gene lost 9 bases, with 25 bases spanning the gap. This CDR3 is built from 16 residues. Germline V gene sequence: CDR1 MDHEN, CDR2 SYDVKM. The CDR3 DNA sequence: TGTGCCAGCAGTCTTCCATCACCGGGATATCCAGTTAAAGCTTTCTTT. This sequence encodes CASSLPSPGYPVKAFF.

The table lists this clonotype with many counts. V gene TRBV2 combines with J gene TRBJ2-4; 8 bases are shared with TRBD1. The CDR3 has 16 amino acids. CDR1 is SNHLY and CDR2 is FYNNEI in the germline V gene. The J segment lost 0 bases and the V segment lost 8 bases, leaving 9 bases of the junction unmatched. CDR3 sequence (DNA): TGTGCCAGCGGTTCAGGGGGCGGACTAGCCAAAAACATTCAGTACTTC. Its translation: CASGSGGGLAKNIQYF.

CDR3 residues: CASSKDGGFYQPQHF. The CDR3 coding sequence is TGTGCCAGCTCAAAGGACGGGGGATTCTATCAGCCCCAGCATTTT. The J gene is TRBJ1-5, the V gene TRBV18, with D maybe TRBD1 (5 bases). This CDR3 spans 15 amino acids. Germline values: CDR1 KGHSH, CDR2 LQKENI. With 5 bases removed from V and 5 bases from J, the gap between germline ends came to 16 bases.

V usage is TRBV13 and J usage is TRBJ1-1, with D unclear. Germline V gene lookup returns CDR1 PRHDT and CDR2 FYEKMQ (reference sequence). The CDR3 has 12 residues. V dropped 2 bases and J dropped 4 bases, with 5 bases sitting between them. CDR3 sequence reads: CASSLQGTEAFF. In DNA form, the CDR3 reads TGTGCCAGCAGCTTACAAGGCACTGAAGCTTTCTTT.

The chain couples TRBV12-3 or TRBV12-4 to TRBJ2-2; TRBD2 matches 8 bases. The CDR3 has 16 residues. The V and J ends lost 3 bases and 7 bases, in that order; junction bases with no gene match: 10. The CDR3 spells CASSFPIGGRHGELFF. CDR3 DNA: TGTGCCAGCAGTTTTCCAATAGGCGGGAGGCACGGGGAGCTGTTTTTT.

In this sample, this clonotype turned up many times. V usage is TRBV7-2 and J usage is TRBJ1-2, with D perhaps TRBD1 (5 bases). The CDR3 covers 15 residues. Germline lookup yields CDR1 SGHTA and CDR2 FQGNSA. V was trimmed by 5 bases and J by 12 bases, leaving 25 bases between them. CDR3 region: CASSQDPSGRAGDTF. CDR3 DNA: TGTGCCAGCAGCCAAGATCCGTCGGGGCGCGCCGGTGACACCTTC.

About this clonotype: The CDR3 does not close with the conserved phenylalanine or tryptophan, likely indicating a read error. CDR3 amino acids: CASRIGTGSNNEQFV. The CDR3 DNA reads TGTGCCAGCAGAATCGGGACAGGTTCGAACAATGAGCAGTTCGTC. The chain recombines TRBV6-2 or TRBV6-3 with TRBJ2-1; 8 bases are shared with TRBD1. Germline CDR1 reads MNHEY; CDR2 reads SVGEGT. V was pared by 6 bases and J by 5 bases, with 9 bases of the junction left unmatched. This CDR3 has 15 amino acids.

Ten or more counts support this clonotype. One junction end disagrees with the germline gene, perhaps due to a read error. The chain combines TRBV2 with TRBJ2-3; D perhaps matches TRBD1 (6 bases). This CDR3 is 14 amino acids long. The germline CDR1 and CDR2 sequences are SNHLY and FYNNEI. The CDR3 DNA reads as TGTGCCAGCAGGGAAGGGGGTAGAACAGATACGCAGTATTTT. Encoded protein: CASREGGRTDTQYF.

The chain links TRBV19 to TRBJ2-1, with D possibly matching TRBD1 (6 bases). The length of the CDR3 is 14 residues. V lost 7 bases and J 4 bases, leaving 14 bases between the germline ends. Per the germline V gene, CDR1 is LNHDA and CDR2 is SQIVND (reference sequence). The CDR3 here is CASTRGDTYNEQFF. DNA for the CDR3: TGTGCCAGTACTCGTGGGGACACTTACAATGAGCAGTTCTTC.

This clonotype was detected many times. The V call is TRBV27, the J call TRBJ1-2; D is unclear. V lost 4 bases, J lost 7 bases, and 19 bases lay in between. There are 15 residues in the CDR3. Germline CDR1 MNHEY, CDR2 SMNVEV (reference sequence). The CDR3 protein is CASSYTPTSGSGYTF. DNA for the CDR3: TGTGCCAGCAGTTATACTCCCACCTCTGGGAGTGGCTACACCTTC.

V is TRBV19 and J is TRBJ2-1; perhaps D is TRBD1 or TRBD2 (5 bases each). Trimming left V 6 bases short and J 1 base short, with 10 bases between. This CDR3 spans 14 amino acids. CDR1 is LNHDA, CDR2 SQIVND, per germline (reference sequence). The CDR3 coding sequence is TGTGCCAGTAGGAACGGGGCTTCCTACAATGAGCAGTTCTTC. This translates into CASRNGASYNEQFF.

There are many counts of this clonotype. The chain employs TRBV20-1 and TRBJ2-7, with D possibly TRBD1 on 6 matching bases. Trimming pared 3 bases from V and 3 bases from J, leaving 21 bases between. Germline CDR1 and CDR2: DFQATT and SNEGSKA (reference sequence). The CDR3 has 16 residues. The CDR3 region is CSASGRQAHFIYEQYF. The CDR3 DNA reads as TGCAGTGCTAGTGGAAGACAGGCGCACTTCATCTACGAGCAGTACTTC.